A single sample gave rise to the 13 T cell receptor beta chains below, sequenced in a study of blood T cells in healthy people across ages. The authors ran a second PCR of about 6 to 11 cycles using a sample-barcoded 5' primer and a J-beta primer mix. MiXCR was run by TCRdb on the 5' RACE reads, yielding one entry per CDR3 protein. In the table there are hundreds of thousands of distinct CDR3 sequences, under 45% of which are singletons. Sequencing was done on a sample of blood. The receptors stem from a man between 60 and 75 years old in good health.

This clonotype has more than one count but fewer than ten. This chain joins TRBV12-3 or TRBV12-4 and TRBJ2-7; perhaps TRBD2 as D (6 bases). The CDR3 runs 15 residues. V dropped 3 bases and J dropped 0 bases, with 12 bases sitting between them. CDR3 amino acids: CASSFMSGSSYEQYF. The CDR3 nucleotides are TGTGCCAGCAGTTTTATGAGCGGGTCCTCCTACGAGCAGTACTTC.

This clonotype has at least ten counts. The CDR3 nucleotides read TGTGCCAGCACGGACAGGGGTTTCTACGAGCAGTACTTC. It is translated as CASTDRGFYEQYF. The chain joins TRBV11-1 to TRBJ2-7; 9 nucleotides align to TRBD1. Germline values: CDR1 SGHAT, CDR2 FQDESV (reference sequence). Trimming took 7 bases from V and 3 from J; bases not matched to a gene: 4. This CDR3 spans 13 amino acids.

This clonotype was detected only a few times. The chain uses TRBV4-3 and TRBJ1-1, with D unclear. The CDR3 spans 15 residues. Germline-derived CDR1 and CDR2 are LGHNA and YSLEER. Trimming took 0 bases from V and 1 from J, leaving 9 bases between them. In DNA form, the CDR3 reads TGCGCCAGCAGCCAAGACTCTAGATGGAACACTGAAGCTTTCTTT. As protein: CASSQDSRWNTEAFF.

This clonotype was found many times. The chain has TRBV6-2 or TRBV6-3 and TRBJ1-2; possibly TRBD1 for D (5 bases). Trimming removed 7 bases from V and 0 bases from J, with 9 bases in between. Per the germline V gene, CDR1 is MNHEY and CDR2 is SVGEGT. The CDR3 extends over 13 amino acids. The DNA of the CDR3 is TGTGCCAGCACCCGGGACTCTAACTATGGCTACACCTTC. Translated, it gives CASTRDSNYGYTF.

V is TRBV5-5 and J is TRBJ1-4; 8 bases map to TRBD1. Germline CDR1 and CDR2: SGHKS and YYEKEE (reference sequence). Germline trimming cut 1 base from V and 5 bases from J; bases unmatched to any gene: 7. This CDR3 has 16 residues. CDR3 sequence (DNA): TGTGCCAGCAGCTTGCCTCAGGGGGCTCGGAATGAAAAACTGTTTTTT. Its protein is CASSLPQGARNEKLFF.

There are a few counts of this clonotype. This rearrangement joins TRBV5-1 to TRBJ2-1; the match to TRBD1 covers 7 bases. Germline CDR1 reads SGHRS; CDR2 reads YFSETQ. V lost 2 bases, J lost 5 bases, and 4 bases stayed unmatched. The CDR3 is made up of 14 amino acids. CDR3 protein: CASSFTQGNNEQFF. DNA for the CDR3: TGCGCCAGCAGCTTTACACAGGGGAACAATGAGCAGTTCTTC. Based on the CDR3 plus reference TRBV5-1 and TRBJ2-1, the full variable domain is KAGVTQTPRYLIKTRGQQVTLSCSPISGHRSVSWYQQTPGQGLQFLFEYFSETQRNKGNFPGRFSGRQFSNSRSEMNVSTLELGDSALYLCASSFTQGNNEQFFGPGTRLTVL.

The V gene is TRBV3-1, the J gene TRBJ2-5, with D unresolved. The V and J ends lost 0 bases and 3 bases respectively, with 20 bases between them. The CDR3 has 18 amino acids. The germline CDR1 and CDR2 sequences are LGHDT and YNNKEL (reference sequence). In nucleotides, the CDR3 is TGTGCCAGCAGCCAAGAAGGCTTAACACCAGCGAATAAAGAGACCCAGTACTTC. This encodes CASSQEGLTPANKETQYF.

Of note for this clonotype: One end of the junction does not line up with germline, which may come from a read error. The CDR3 spells CASSLAHHEQFF. The CDR3 nucleotides are TGTGCCAGCAGCTTGGCCCATCATGAGCAGTTCTTC. V usage is TRBV5-1 and J usage is TRBJ2-1; unclear D gene. The CDR3 is made up of 12 amino acids. Germline CDR1 reads SGHRS; CDR2 reads YFSETQ.

This clonotype was found a few times. The gene calls are TRBV7-2 and TRBJ2-1; D is unclear. Germline-derived CDR1 and CDR2 are SGHTA and FQGNSA. CDR3 length: 11 amino acids. V was trimmed by 3 bases and J by 10 bases, leaving 7 bases between them. CDR3 amino acids: CASSLYEEQFF. As DNA, the CDR3 is TGTGCCAGCAGCTTGTACGAAGAGCAGTTCTTC.

The V call is TRBV20-1, the J call TRBJ2-4; TRBD2 agrees at 8 bases. The J call is doubtful: the DNA matches TRBJ2-7 better. The CDR3 runs 14 residues. CDR1 and CDR2 (germline): DFQATT, SNEGSKA (reference sequence). CDR3 bases: TGCAGTGCCCCGCATCCAGCGGGAGTACCCGAGCAGTACTTC. It specifies CSAPHPAGVPEQYF.

There are a few counts of this clonotype. J is TRBJ2-5 and V is TRBV2; 15 bases are shared with TRBD2. The ends lost 7 bases at V and 1 base at J; junction bases unmatched: 10. The CDR3 covers 18 residues. The V gene's germline CDR1 is SNHLY and CDR2 FYNNEI. The CDR3 DNA reads TGTGCCAGCACCGACGGACTAGCGGGGGGGCCTTTCCAAGAGACCCAGTACTTC. Translated, it gives CASTDGLAGGPFQETQYF.

This clonotype turned up a few times. The chain carries TRBV6-5 and TRBJ1-1; tentative D call: TRBD1 (5 bases). The length of the CDR3 is 15 residues. V lost 0 bases to trimming and J lost 1 base, with 9 bases between them. The germline V gene has CDR1 MNHEY and CDR2 SVGAGI. CDR3 bases: TGTGCCAGCAGTTACTCGACAGTTGGGAACACTGAAGCTTTCTTT. This translates into CASSYSTVGNTEAFF.

The V and J genes are TRBV6-2 or TRBV6-3 and TRBJ2-7, with 8 bases lining up with TRBD2. The length of the CDR3 is 16 residues. Trimming removed 2 bases from V and 4 bases from J; junction bases left unmatched: 10. Germline lookup yields CDR1 MNHEY and CDR2 SVGEGT. The CDR3 bases are TGTGCCAGCAGTTACCCCATCGGGAGGGGTTATTACGAGCAGTACTTC. Translation: CASSYPIGRGYYEQYF.